Sequencing of this TCR beta chain was carried out in a study of cytomegalovirus exposure and HLA in healthy donors. A multiplex PCR was run with 60 Vbeta primers and 13 Jbeta primers. Sequenced by immunoSEQ multiplex PCR; TCRdb stores in-frame clones only, minus some. This listing includes 50,000 to 55,000 clones. J was trimmed by 1 base and V by 4 bases; bases with no gene match: 5. Germline CDR1 and CDR2: LNHDA and SQIVND (reference sequence). This CDR3 is built from 16 residues. The chain has TRBV19 and TRBJ2-3; 10 bases are shared with TRBD1. The sample was PBMCs. The TCR comes from a woman in her fifties or sixties in good health and CMV-seropositive. The CDR3 DNA follows: TGTGCCAGTAGTACCGGACAGGGGGGCCGCACAGATACGCAGTATTTT. Its translation is CASSTGQGGRTDTQYF.